This TCR beta chain was sequenced during a study of T cell responses to AZD1222 COVID-19 vaccine (dated by TCRdb to the early 2020s). General notes on the study: TCR sequencing covered roughly 230 trial participants: 200 to 220 given two doses of AZD1222 and 26 given two doses of MenACWY control vaccine. Trial participants were enrolled by age into subgroups of 18-55, 56-69 and 70-plus years, and roughly 160, 29 and 62 TCR-sequenced participants, respectively, were included in these subgroups. The paper's findings and limits, for the study overall: After two AZD1222 doses, spike-specific TCR breadth and depth were significantly higher than at day 0 and than in MenACWY recipients. Because no day 14 peak-response samples were available, the repertoires could be characterized only after the peak T cell response. Participants were mostly white British and included more females than males, and it was suggested by the authors that clonal diversity may have been underestimated. The vaccine-associated CD4 TCRs covered the entire spike protein, and the dominant responses fell in regions 160-218 and 743-854. Conclusions about previously exposed vaccinees are limited because only six or seven AZD1222 recipients were SARS-CoV-2 seropositive at baseline. In the small 56-69-year group, the increase in depth fell short of significance, most likely because of low power. Nearly half of unique spike-specific TCRs reportedly recognized epitopes outside regions mutated in the B.1.351 and B.1.1.7 variants.

Per the publication, the time point label means: sample from adult after SARS-CoV-2 infection, after symptom onset. Two convalescent COVID-19 patients, sampled after symptom onset from adults with prior SARS-CoV-2 infection, were also TCR-sequenced for comparison. CDR1 and CDR2 (SGHTA, FQGNSA) derive from the germline V gene. Trimming removed 3 bases from V and 4 bases from J; the gene matches leave 3 bases unexplained. From the cysteine up to the phenylalanine, the CDR3 has a length of 14 residues. Only CDR3 DNA remains: 42 bases, in frame from the first base. This clone occurred once. Its antigen remains undetermined. Per-nucleotide qualities are absent, and no much larger clonotype sits a single base away. The CDR3 regions of human TCRbeta chains were analyzed by immunosequencing. In the authors' own workflow: TCRs in the repertoires were compared against a reference library of SARS-CoV-2-specific TCRs that had been generated with the MIRA antigen-specificity platform. Breadth was defined as the fraction of unique TCRs that were SARS-CoV-2-associated. Depth was defined as the fraction of total T cells that were SARS-CoV-2-associated. Using the MIRA data, each spike-specific TCR was mapped to the spike region that the TCR reacts to and placed in a CD4 or CD8 class. Log10-transformed breadth and depth values were compared by one-way ANOVA with Sidak's multiple comparisons tests. TCRdb provides this immuneACCESS table in a form limited to in-frame rearrangements. Some clones are lacking; in checked studies, under half of them reflect an unresolved V gene, and why the rest are absent is not known. The D gene and trimming were derived from the DNA, and the V and J assignments and clone size from that table. The sample table lists some 150,000 clones, 80% to 90% of them with a count of one. Of the sample, over 6% falls within the top ten clones.

The specimen comprised peripheral blood, sampled after recovery from COVID-19. The source of this sequence is an adult who had recovered from COVID-19. Recombination joined TRBV7-2 with TRBJ2-5, with 9 bases in between that match TRBD2. The CDR3 region: CASSFGGRGETQYF. The nucleotides read TGTGCCAGCAGCTTCGGCGGGAGGGGAGAGACCCAGTACTTC. The CDR3, completed at both ends by the reference TRBV7-2 and TRBJ2-5 genes, gives the full variable domain GAGVSQSPSNKVTEKGKDVELRCDPISGHTALYWYRQSLGQGLEFLIYFQGNSAPDKSGLPSDRFSAERTGGSVSTLTIQRTQQEDSAVYLCASSFGGRGETQYFGPGTRLLVL.